The 24 T cell receptor beta chains presented below share a single source sample, sequenced in a study of blood T cell repertoires in COVID-19. Sequenced by immunoSEQ multiplex PCR; TCRdb stores in-frame clones only, minus some. The repertoire has around 140,000 clones, 80% to 90% of them found once; the top ten carry approximately 10%. Sequencing used peripheral blood. The receptors derive from a man in his 60s with active or convalescent COVID-19.

This sequence joins TRBV4-3 and TRBJ1-2; 9 nucleotides align to TRBD1. Germline CDR1 reads LGHNA; CDR2 reads YSLEER. J lost 8 bases, V lost 0 bases, and 7 bases had no gene match. The length of the CDR3 is 15 residues. The CDR3 nucleotides read TGCGCCAGCAGCCAAGAAACCGGGACAGGGCTCGGCTACACCTTC. Translating it yields CASSQETGTGLGYTF.

CDR3 region: CASSQDAWPGETQYF. The CDR3 DNA is TGTGCCAGCAGCCAAGATGCGTGGCCGGGGGAGACCCAGTACTTC. The chain carries TRBV14 and TRBJ2-5; D possibly corresponds to TRBD2 (5 bases). This CDR3 has 15 residues. V lost 0 bases to trimming and J lost 5 bases, with 13 bases between them. Germline V gene data show CDR1 as SGHDN and CDR2 as FVKESK.

This clone was picked up a small number of times. V gene TRBV7-9 combines with J gene TRBJ1-1; 10 bases are a match to TRBD1. The CDR3 consists of 14 residues. J lost 5 bases, V lost 6 bases, and 6 bases had no gene match. CDR1 and CDR2 (germline): SEHNR, FQNEAQ (reference sequence). The CDR3 DNA follows: TGTGCCAGCAGAAGACAGGGGGCGCGTACTGAAGCTTTCTTT. This translates into CASRRQGARTEAFF.

The rearrangement links TRBV11-3 to TRBJ1-3; D not certain. The CDR3 totals 15 residues. Germline V gene lookup returns CDR1 SGHNT and CDR2 YENEEA. Trimming removed 2 bases at V and 0 bases at J, with 8 bases between. CDR3 sequence reads: CASSLSRSSGNTIYF. Here the CDR3 DNA reads TGTGCCAGCAGCTTATCTAGGAGCTCTGGAAACACCATATATTTT.

V is TRBV9 and J is TRBJ2-1, with 10 nucleotides matching TRBD1. V dropped 0 bases and J dropped 5; count of bases not matched to a gene: 2. The length of the CDR3 is 15 residues. Germline loops: CDR1 SGDLS, CDR2 YYNGEE. The CDR3: CASSVGQGADNEQFF. In DNA, the CDR3 is TGTGCCAGCAGCGTAGGACAGGGGGCTGACAATGAGCAGTTCTTC.

This clone has a single count. This chain uses TRBV19 with TRBJ1-2; a weak D match, TRBD1 (5 bases). Looked up from germline, CDR1 is LNHDA and CDR2 is SQIVND (reference sequence). The CDR3 consists of 15 residues. CDR3 protein: CGTTLVTGSNYGYTF. CDR3 nucleotide sequence: TGTGGCACGACTCTAGTCACAGGATCTAACTATGGCTACACCTTC.

V gene TRBV12-3 or TRBV12-4 combines with J gene TRBJ1-1; the D is unclear. The CDR3 is made up of 12 amino acids. V dropped 6 bases and J dropped 5 bases, with 10 bases sitting between them. The CDR3 sequence is CASRPEGTEAFF. Written as DNA, the CDR3 is TGTGCCAGCAGACCGGAGGGAACTGAAGCTTTCTTT.

The rearrangement joins TRBV30 to TRBJ2-1; 9 bases map to TRBD1. Germline values: CDR1 GTSNPN, CDR2 SVGIG (reference sequence). The CDR3 extends over 15 amino acids. V was pared by 7 bases and J by 8 bases, with 15 bases of the junction left unmatched. The CDR3 nucleotides read TGTGCCTATGGGCCCGGGACAGGGAAGGTCGATGAGCAGTTCTTC. As protein: CAYGPGTGKVDEQFF.

This rearrangement joins TRBV5-1 to TRBJ2-2, with 8 positions matching TRBD1. With 0 bases clipped from V and 6 bases from J, the junction kept 10 bases outside the gene matches. Germline V CDR1 and CDR2: SGHRS, YFSETQ. The CDR3 extends over 17 amino acids. CDR3 sequence: CASSLAEDRVDPGELFF. The CDR3 bases are TGCGCCAGCAGCTTGGCCGAGGACAGGGTTGATCCCGGGGAGCTGTTTTTT. Complete variable domain (other parts from reference TRBV5-1 and TRBJ2-2): KAGVTQTPRYLIKTRGQQVTLSCSPISGHRSVSWYQQTPGQGLQFLFEYFSETQRNKGNFPGRFSGRQFSNSRSEMNVSTLELGDSALYLCASSLAEDRVDPGELFFGEGSRLTVL.

The chain has TRBV19 and TRBJ2-7; TRBD1 matches 11 bases. Germline lookup yields CDR1 LNHDA and CDR2 SQIVND (reference sequence). The CDR3 has 14 residues. The V segment lost 5 bases and the J segment 2 bases; nucleotides outside the gene matches: 2. DNA for the CDR3: TGTGCCAGTAGTTTGGGACAGGGGGCCTACGAGCAGTACTTC. Translating gives CASSLGQGAYEQYF.

This chain joins TRBV9 and TRBJ2-5; TRBD1 matches at 7 bases. Germline CDR1 reads SGDLS; CDR2 reads YYNGEE. Trimming removed 3 bases from V and 1 base from J; junction bases left unmatched: 3. The CDR3 spans 14 residues. CDR3 protein: CASSAGQSQETQYF. The DNA of the CDR3 is TGTGCCAGCAGCGCGGGACAGTCCCAAGAGACCCAGTACTTC.

The J gene is TRBJ2-3, the V gene TRBV5-1; no firm D call. Germline-derived CDR1 and CDR2 are SGHRS and YFSETQ. This CDR3 spans 14 amino acids. With 7 bases removed from V and 0 bases from J, the gap between germline ends came to 12 bases. The CDR3 nucleotides are TGCGCCAGCTACGAGCATTTTAGCACAGATACGCAGTATTTT. This encodes CASYEHFSTDTQYF.

The CDR3 loop reads CASSLNVGHIETQYF. The CDR3 DNA sequence: TGTGCCAGCAGCTTAAATGTGGGACACATCGAGACCCAGTACTTC. V gene TRBV7-8 combines with J gene TRBJ2-5, with D possibly being TRBD1 (6 bases). Deletions cut 2 bases from V and 5 bases from J, with 15 bases between. This CDR3 region has 15 residues. The V gene's germline CDR1 is SGHVS and CDR2 FQNEAQ.

The gene calls are TRBV5-6 and TRBJ2-2; 9 bases are shared with TRBD2. CDR1 SGHDT and CDR2 YYEEEE come from the germline V gene. This CDR3 spans 16 amino acids. J lost 2 bases, V lost 2 bases, and 4 bases had no gene match. DNA of the CDR3: TGTGCCAGCAGCTTTAGTAGCGGGGGAAACACCGGGGAGCTGTTTTTT. Protein: CASSFSSGGNTGELFF.

CDR3 nucleotide sequence: TGTGCCAGTACCCAAGCGACAGGCCGATATCCTGAAGCTTTCTTT. This gives the protein CASTQATGRYPEAFF. The genes are TRBV19 and TRBJ1-1, with D tentatively TRBD1 (6 bases). The V gene's germline CDR1 is LNHDA and CDR2 SQIVND (reference sequence). This CDR3 spans 15 amino acids. V shed 7 bases and J shed 6 bases, with 21 bases lying between them.

The chain carries TRBV29-1 and TRBJ1-2; D not resolved. CDR3 length: 12 residues. Germline assignment: CDR1 SQVTM and CDR2 ANQGSEA. The germline V and J ends were trimmed by 0 bases and 2 bases, with 4 bases remaining between them. The CDR3 nucleotides read TGCAGCGTTGAAGACATGAACTATGGCTACACCTTC. Translating gives CSVEDMNYGYTF.

The chain uses TRBV18 and TRBJ1-1; tentative D call: TRBD1 (5 bases). The CDR3 runs 13 residues. V was cut by 4 bases and J by 4 bases, with 10 bases left in between. Germline-derived CDR1 and CDR2 are KGHSH and LQKENI. The DNA for the CDR3 is TGTGCCAGCTCACGCCAGGGCGGCACTGAAGCTTTCTTT. Its translation is CASSRQGGTEAFF.

The chain joins TRBV6-6 to TRBJ2-2; no clear D. V was pared by 0 bases and J by 1 base, with 3 bases between. Germline V lookup: CDR1 MNHNY, CDR2 SVGAGI (reference sequence). This CDR3 comprises 14 residues. Here the CDR3 reads CASSYSRNTGELFF. The CDR3 region has the DNA TGTGCCAGCAGTTACTCGCGGAACACCGGGGAGCTGTTTTTT.

The chain couples TRBV30 to TRBJ1-1; no clear D. This CDR3 spans 13 amino acids. Germline CDR1 GTSNPN, CDR2 SVGIG (reference sequence). V was clipped by 0 bases and J by 5 bases, with 10 bases between them. The chain's CDR3 is CAWSVTSSTEAFF. The CDR3 DNA is TGTGCCTGGAGTGTGACATCAAGTACTGAAGCTTTCTTT.

This CDR3 reads CASSYQGSHNEQFF. CDR3 nucleotide sequence: TGTGCCAGCAGTTATCAGGGGTCCCACAATGAGCAGTTCTTC. The J gene is TRBJ2-1, the V gene TRBV27, with TRBD1 as a possible D gene (6 bases). The CDR3 extends over 14 amino acids. Trimming took 4 bases from V and 5 from J, leaving 12 bases between them. CDR1 is MNHEY, CDR2 SMNVEV, per germline (reference sequence).

CDR3 nucleotide sequence: TGTGCCAGCAGTCCCCCGACAGGGTCGAACACTGAAGCTTTCTTT. Protein product: CASSPPTGSNTEAFF. This chain links TRBV28 with TRBJ1-1, with TRBD1 matching over 7 bases. The ends lost 5 bases at V and 1 base at J; junction bases unmatched: 7. CDR1 is MDHEN and CDR2 is SYDVKM in the germline V gene. This CDR3 region has 15 residues.

The V call is TRBV25-1, the J call TRBJ1-2; D perhaps matches TRBD1 (6 bases). Looked up from germline, CDR1 is MGHDK and CDR2 is SYGVNS. V shed 4 bases and J shed 0 bases, with 12 bases lying between them. The CDR3 is 15 residues long. The CDR3 loop is CASSGETGANYGYTF. CDR3 DNA sequence: TGTGCCAGCAGTGGGGAGACAGGAGCTAACTATGGCTACACCTTC.

A remark on this clone: This specimen includes other DNA sequences encoding the same CDR3. This chain connects TRBV24-1 to TRBJ2-1; TRBD2 matches at 10 bases. Germline V gene sequence: CDR1 KGHDR, CDR2 SFDVKD. Trimming cost V 4 bases and J 1 base; bases outside gene matches: 3. The CDR3 has 16 residues. CDR3 loop: CATSDSLAGSYNEQFF. The CDR3, as DNA: TGTGCCACCAGTGACTCACTAGCGGGGTCCTACAATGAGCAGTTCTTC.

In this sample, this clone turned up once. The CDR3 protein is CASSLGRATSGSPGELFF. The CDR3 DNA follows: TGCGCCAGCAGCTTGGGCCGCGCGACTAGCGGGAGTCCCGGGGAGCTGTTTTTT. V and J are TRBV5-1 and TRBJ2-2; 12 nucleotides match TRBD2. The germline gives CDR1 SGHRS, CDR2 YFSETQ. CDR3 size: 18 residues. V lost 0 bases to trimming and J lost 6 bases; unmatched junction nucleotides: 9.